This T cell receptor (beta chain) was captured by sequencing in a study of blood T cell repertoires in COVID-19. Turning to the study itself: Sites across the United States, Italy and Spain contributed samples from acute and convalescent COVID-19. PBMCs, B-cell-depleted T cells, or T cells provided the cDNA or gDNA that made up the material.

The CDR3 contains 14 residues. V lost 2 bases to trimming and J lost 1 base, with 8 bases between them. CDR1 is MNHEY and CDR2 is SMNVEV in the germline V gene (reference sequence). Cohort assignment relied on participant-reported clinical history. Profiling relied on immunoSEQ multiplex PCR, and the TCRdb table lists in-frame clones only, not all of them. There are around 450,000 clones in the sample; around 90% occur only once, and approximately 2% lies in the top ten. With respect to this clone: The sample contains more than one DNA sequence encoding this CDR3.

The source material was PBMCs or T cells enriched from blood (not recorded which). The sequence was obtained from a woman younger than 30 with acute COVID-19. The chain employs TRBV27 and TRBJ1-1; perhaps TRBD1 as D (5 bases). CDR3 bases: TGTGCCAGCAGTTTAAGGCAGGGGAACACTGAAGCTTTCTTT. Its protein product is CASSLRQGNTEAFF.